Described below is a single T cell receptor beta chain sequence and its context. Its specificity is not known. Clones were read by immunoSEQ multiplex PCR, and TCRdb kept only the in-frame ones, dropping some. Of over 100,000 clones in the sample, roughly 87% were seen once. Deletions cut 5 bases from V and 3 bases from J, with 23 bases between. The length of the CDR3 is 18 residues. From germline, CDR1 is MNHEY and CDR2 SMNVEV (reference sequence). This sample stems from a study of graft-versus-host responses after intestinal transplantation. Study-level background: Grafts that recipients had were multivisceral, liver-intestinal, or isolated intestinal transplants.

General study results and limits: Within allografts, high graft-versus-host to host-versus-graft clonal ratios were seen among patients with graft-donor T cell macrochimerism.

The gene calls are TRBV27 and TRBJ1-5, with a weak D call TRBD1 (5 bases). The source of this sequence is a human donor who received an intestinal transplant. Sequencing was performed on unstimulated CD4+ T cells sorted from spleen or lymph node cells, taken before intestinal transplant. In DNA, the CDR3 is TGTGCCAGCAGTCCGGTGAGAGGGACCGCCGGGCTCAATCAGCCCCAGCATTTT. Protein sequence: CASSPVRGTAGLNQPQHF.